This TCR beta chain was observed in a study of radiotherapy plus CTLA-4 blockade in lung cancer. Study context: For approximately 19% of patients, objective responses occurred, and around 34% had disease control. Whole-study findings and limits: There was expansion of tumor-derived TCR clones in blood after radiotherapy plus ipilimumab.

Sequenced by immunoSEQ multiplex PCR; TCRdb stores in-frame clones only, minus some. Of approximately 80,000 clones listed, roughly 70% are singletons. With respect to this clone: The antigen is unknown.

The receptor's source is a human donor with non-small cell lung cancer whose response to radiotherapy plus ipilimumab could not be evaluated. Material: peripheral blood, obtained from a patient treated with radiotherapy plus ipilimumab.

CDR3 DNA: TGCGCCAGCAGCTTGGGACAGGAGAACGTCCTGACTTTC. As protein: CASSLGQENVLTF. V and J are TRBV5-1 and TRBJ2-6, with D tentatively TRBD1 (6 bases). CDR1 SGHRS and CDR2 YFSETQ come from the germline V gene. This CDR3 region has 13 residues. With 0 bases removed from V and 10 bases from J, the gap between germline ends came to 8 bases.